This T cell receptor beta chain is from a study of tissue T cells after allogeneic stem cell transplantation (dated 2022 in TCRdb). For the study in its entirety: TCR beta repertoires were profiled across many tissues obtained from research autopsies of patients with and without GVHD, as well as in mouse models of GVHD. The human arm was conducted as a prospective observational study, and neither blinding nor randomization was performed.

What the authors observed across the whole study: Only a few T cell clones appeared in more than one patient, yet motif-based clustering showed tissue-specific repertoire signatures that were shared between patients. A small and clinically heterogeneous patient cohort was studied, and sampling depth was acknowledged as a limitation. In both patients and mice, only a limited portion of the TCR repertoire detected in tissues was captured by blood and spleen T cells. Within patients, how anatomically similar tissues were was a major factor shaping TCR repertoire composition, regardless of disease or transplant status. The study did not establish which tissue TCRs were alloreactive or antigen-specific, and some clones may have been host cells that persisted.

On this clone itself: What this receptor recognizes is not known. Gene names, together with germline sequences, are murine for this receptor. Coverage ceases 1 residue before the CDR3 finishes, and the germline J gene fills in the end.

Library prep was done by the immunoSEQ multiplex PCR assay. TCRbeta CDR3 sequencing was done by Adaptive Biotechnologies at survey depth, reporting CDR3 sequences, V/J genes, productive frequency and template counts. TCR beta CDR3 regions were amplified from genomic DNA rather than RNA. As for the original processing: Jensen-Shannon divergence was used to quantify pairwise repertoire overlap between tissues, with a value of 1 meaning complete divergence and a value of 0 meaning identical repertoires. Based on pairwise JSD values, tissues were grouped by single-linkage agglomerative hierarchical clustering, and the results were shown as dendrograms. All patient samples were analyzed with GLIPH2 using simulation_depth 1000, kmer_min_depth 3 and cdr3_length_cutoff 8, and only groups containing more than two unique CDR3s were kept. A standardized tissue-overlap score was generated by extrapolating Jaccard GLIPH-group overlap across patients to a standard repertoire size of 1000 clones. To look at how diversity was associated with clinical or experimental variables, linear mixed-effect models were used, with tissue treated as a fixed effect and individual treated as a random effect. In its TCRdb copy, this immuneACCESS table keeps in-frame sequences only and misses some clones. Where compared with another copy, unresolved V genes explain less than half of these, and the others have no known cause. Clone size and the V and J calls come from that table; the DNA yielded D and trimming. This sample is represented by 1,200 or so clones; about 45% of them were singletons. 25% of the sample lies in the top ten.

The CDR3 has 11 amino acids, counting the end cysteine and phenylalanine. The DNA shown is the part of the CDR3 that was read: 30 bases, in frame from base 1. Germline trimming amounts to 4 bases on V and 8 bases on J, with 2 as the count of junction bases outside the gene matches. Reading the germline V gene gives CDR1 SGHND and CDR2 FRSKSL. This sample's time point label indicates: mouse harvest day 14 after allogeneic transplant. Each mouse graft, delivered by tail vein injection, combined 10^6 splenic CD5+ T cells with 10^7 T-cell-depleted bone marrow cells. GVHD in mice was modeled with a major MHC-mismatch B6 (H2b) into BALB/c (H2d) model, and tissues were profiled at day 7 or 14. On day 7 or 14 post-transplant, mouse tissues and retro-orbital blood were harvested with separate sterile tools for each animal, and livers were flushed before harvest. Before genomic DNA was isolated with the DNeasy Blood & Tissue Kit, mouse tissues were minced with razor blades in buffered saline.

This TCR was sampled from a female BALB/c mouse given C57BL/6 T cells with graft-versus-host disease after an allogeneic hematopoietic cell transplant. Sequencing used gut tissue. Rearrangement joined TRBV15 to TRBJ2-7; 7 bases in the junction line up with TRBD1. CDR3 region: CASSSTGKQYF. CDR3 bases read: TGTGCCAGCAGTTCGACAGGGAAACAGTAC.